One and the same sample provided the 25 T cell receptor beta chains below, sequenced in a study of blood T cells in healthy people across ages. With a J-beta primer mix and a sample-barcoded 5' primer, a second PCR ran about 7 to 12 cycles. TCRdb re-analysed the 5' RACE reads in MiXCR, keeping a single row per CDR3 protein. The sample holds around 1.5 million distinct CDR3 sequences, about 32% seen once. Source material: blood. These receptors originate from a woman aged 25 to 39 in good health.

The chain has TRBV15 and TRBJ2-3; D perhaps matches TRBD2 (5 bases). The V gene lost 3 bases and the J gene lost 5 bases, with 21 bases spanning the gap. This CDR3 region has 17 residues. The germline CDR1 and CDR2 sequences are LNHNV and YYDKDF (reference sequence). CDR3 bases: TGTGCCACCAGCAGTTCGGTCGGTCTTCCAGCGGAAGATACGCAGTATTTT. It translates to CATSSSVGLPAEDTQYF. Together with reference TRBV15 and TRBJ2-3, the CDR3 gives the full variable domain: DAMVIQNPRYQVTQFGKPVTLSCSQTLNHNVMYWYQQKSSQAPKLLFHYYDKDFNNEADTPDNFQSRRPNTSFCFLDIRSPGLGDTAMYLCATSSSVGLPAEDTQYFGPGTRLTVL.

The chain is built from TRBV5-1 and TRBJ1-2, with 8 bases that match TRBD1. The junction had 8 bases not matched to a gene; V was cut back by 0 bases and J by 4 bases. CDR3 length equals 16 residues. Germline values: CDR1 SGHRS, CDR2 YFSETQ. The DNA of the CDR3 is TGCGCCAGCAGCTTGGTGCCAGGGGGCCTCTTCTATGGCTACACCTTC. Residues: CASSLVPGGLFYGYTF.

This clonotype was detected ten times or more. This rearrangement joins TRBV12-3 or TRBV12-4 to TRBJ2-3; weak D call: TRBD2 (5 bases). The V end was cut by 5 bases, the J end by 1 base, with 13 bases between. This CDR3 is 15 amino acids long. The DNA for the CDR3 is TGTGCCAGCAGTCCTAGCCCGAGTGGCACAGATACGCAGTATTTT. Its protein product is CASSPSPSGTDTQYF.

This chain links TRBV28 with TRBJ1-1, with 7 bases that match TRBD1. Unmatched junction bases numbered 14, after V lost 7 bases and J lost 6 bases. Germline-derived CDR1 and CDR2 are MDHEN and SYDVKM. There are 15 residues in the CDR3. In DNA, the CDR3 is TGTGCCAGCACCGTCCCCGACAGGGCCGTCGCTGAAGCTTTCTTT. This sequence encodes CASTVPDRAVAEAFF.

The chain carries TRBV29-1 and TRBJ2-7, with 11 bases fitting TRBD2. The junction had 10 bases not matched to a gene; V was cut back by 4 bases and J by 2 bases. This CDR3 comprises 16 residues. Germline V lookup: CDR1 SQVTM, CDR2 ANQGSEA. The CDR3 is CSVGGTELAGAYEQYF. For the CDR3, the DNA is TGCAGCGTTGGGGGTACTGAACTAGCGGGGGCCTACGAGCAGTACTTC.

There are many counts of this clonotype. The rearrangement links TRBV4-2 to TRBJ2-5; D is perhaps TRBD2 (6 bases). Germline V CDR1 and CDR2: LGHNA, YNFKEQ. The CDR3 extends over 16 amino acids. Deletions cut 1 base from V and 2 bases from J, with 14 bases between. The CDR3 nucleotides read TGTGCCAGCAGCCAAGGCACGGGTGGGGGGCAAGAGACCCAGTACTTC. Translation: CASSQGTGGGQETQYF.

A remark on this clonotype: A single base separates this from a much larger clone, so it may be a read error. This rearrangement joins TRBV27 to TRBJ1-1, with no clear D. In germline, CDR1 is MNHEY, CDR2 SMNVEV (reference sequence). This CDR3 is built from 11 residues. The CDR3 DNA reads TGTGCCTGCAGAAAGAACACTGAAGCTTTCTTT. This gives the protein CACRKNTEAFF.

This sequence joins TRBV29-1 and TRBJ2-2; TRBD1 matches at 7 bases. There are 14 residues in the CDR3. V dropped 4 bases and J dropped 6; count of bases not matched to a gene: 8. Germline lookup yields CDR1 SQVTM and CDR2 ANQGSEA. The CDR3 is CSVGDRHNPGELFF. The CDR3 region has the DNA TGCAGCGTTGGGGACAGACACAATCCCGGGGAGCTGTTTTTT.

The chain employs TRBV25-1 and TRBJ2-1, with TRBD1 identical over 7 bases. Germline trimming cut 8 bases from V and 6 bases from J; bases unmatched to any gene: 13. This CDR3 region has 15 residues. Germline V CDR1 and CDR2: MGHDK, SYGVNS. As DNA, the CDR3 is TGTGCCAGCCCCGAAGGGGGCGATTGGGCCAATGAGCAGTTCTTC. Translation: CASPEGGDWANEQFF.

This clonotype was seen only a few times. The CDR3 DNA sequence: TGCAGTGCTGGGACCATCAGTTTTCAAGAGACCCAGTACTTC. Translation gives CSAGTISFQETQYF. The chain couples TRBV20-1 to TRBJ2-5, with D perhaps given as TRBD1 or TRBD2 (5 bases each). CDR3 length: 14 amino acids. From germline, CDR1 is DFQATT and CDR2 SNEGSKA (reference sequence). Deletions cut 5 bases from V and 2 bases from J, with 15 bases between.

The chain is built from TRBV2 and TRBJ2-1, with D perhaps TRBD1 (5 bases). This CDR3 contains 11 residues. V gave up 8 bases and J gave up 9 bases, with 11 bases separating them. Germline CDR1 is SNHLY and CDR2 is FYNNEI. The CDR3 loop is CASASRVEQFF. CDR3 in DNA: TGTGCCAGCGCCTCCAGGGTTGAGCAGTTCTTC.

V and J are TRBV6-1 and TRBJ2-5; either TRBD1 or TRBD2 may supply D (6 bases each). This CDR3 is 18 amino acids long. V was clipped by 6 bases and J by 0 bases, with 23 bases between them. Germline V gene sequence: CDR1 MNHNS, CDR2 SASEGT. In nucleotides, the CDR3 is TGTGCCAGCAGCCCGGCGCTGGGGGGCGTCTCGTACCAAGAGACCCAGTACTTC. This translates into CASSPALGGVSYQETQYF.

This clonotype was counted between two and nine times. The chain carries TRBV6-1 and TRBJ2-3; TRBD2 aligns across 10 bases. J gave up 4 bases and V 7 bases, and 8 bases lay outside the gene matches. Looked up from germline, CDR1 is MNHNS and CDR2 is SASEGT. CDR3 length: 15 residues. The CDR3 region has the DNA TGTGCCAGCACCTGGACTAGCGGAGGCCCAGATACGCAGTATTTT. This sequence encodes CASTWTSGGPDTQYF.

This clonotype appeared many times. V usage is TRBV20-1 and J usage is TRBJ2-4; D assignment may be TRBD1 or TRBD2 (5 bases each). The CDR3 covers 14 residues. The V end was cut by 7 bases, the J end by 7 bases, with 20 bases between. Germline CDR1 is DFQATT and CDR2 is SNEGSKA (reference sequence). CDR3 amino acids: CSVRDPNDRNIQYF. The CDR3 DNA is TGCAGTGTTCGGGACCCCAACGATCGGAACATTCAGTACTTC.

This clonotype was seen a few times. This chain uses TRBV5-1 with TRBJ2-7, with D maybe TRBD1 (6 bases). Trimming removed 4 bases at V and 3 bases at J, with 14 bases between. This CDR3 spans 14 amino acids. Germline V gives CDR1 SGHRS, CDR2 YFSETQ. The CDR3 sequence is CASSGGHLFYEQYF. CDR3 in DNA: TGCGCCAGCAGCGGGGGACACTTATTCTACGAGCAGTACTTC.

This clonotype showed up just a few times. The rearrangement links TRBV7-9 to TRBJ2-5, with TRBD1 matching 11 bases. The CDR3 contains 15 residues. V gave up 5 bases and J gave up 4 bases; unmatched junction bases: 6. Germline V gene sequence: CDR1 SEHNR, CDR2 FQNEAQ (reference sequence). The CDR3 sequence: CASSDPGQGVETQYF. The CDR3 DNA is TGTGCCAGCAGCGACCCGGGACAGGGGGTAGAGACCCAGTACTTC.

The sample holds a few counts of this clonotype. The chain uses TRBV5-6 and TRBJ1-2; 7 bases match TRBD1. The CDR3 covers 13 residues. Germline V gene data show CDR1 as SGHDT and CDR2 as YYEEEE. Losses at the gene ends were 4 bases for V and 6 bases for J; bases not matched to a gene: 6. Written as DNA, the CDR3 is TGTGCCAGCAGCCGCGGGACAGAGCATGGCTACACCTTC. Translating gives CASSRGTEHGYTF.

The J gene is TRBJ2-7, the V gene TRBV7-2; 8 bases are a match to TRBD1. Germline V gene data show CDR1 as SGHTA and CDR2 as FQGNSA. Trimming cost V 5 bases and J 6 bases; bases outside gene matches: 9. There are 14 residues in the CDR3. CDR3 region: CASSRGQDQGEQYF. The DNA for the CDR3 is TGTGCCAGCAGCCGGGGACAGGACCAGGGCGAGCAGTACTTC.

The gene calls are TRBV6-1 and TRBJ1-5; 7 bases fit TRBD1. This CDR3 comprises 16 residues. Trimming removed 2 bases from V and 7 bases from J; junction bases left unmatched: 11. CDR1 MNHNS and CDR2 SASEGT come from the germline V gene. In DNA, the CDR3 is TGTGCCAGCAGTGAAAGTTACAGGGGAGGAGTACAGCCCCAGCATTTT. Encoded protein: CASSESYRGGVQPQHF.

This clonotype was found a few times. J is TRBJ2-7 and V is TRBV7-9; TRBD2 matches at 7 bases. CDR1 and CDR2 from the germline V gene are SEHNR and FQNEAQ (reference sequence). The CDR3 covers 16 residues. Trimming at V came to 3 bases and at J to 5 bases, leaving 13 bases not matched to a gene. CDR3 DNA: TGTGCCAGCAGCTTGGCAGCAGGACTGGGAGGGGACGAGCAGTACTTC. Translating it yields CASSLAAGLGGDEQYF.

A note on this clonotype: An end of the junction differs from the germline gene, which may be a read error. The rearrangement uses TRBV20-1 and TRBJ2-3, with a tentative D call TRBD2 (5 bases). Germline CDR1 and CDR2: DFQATT and SNEGSKA (reference sequence). The CDR3 is 15 residues long. This chain's CDR3 is CSTRIPSRSRDTQYF. In DNA, the CDR3 is TGCAGTACTAGGATCCCGAGTAGATCACGGGATACGCAGTATTTT.

This clonotype has only a few counts. One base away lies a much larger clone, so this may be a sequencing read error. The rearrangement links TRBV5-1 to TRBJ2-3, with D unclear. The CDR3 runs to 15 residues. Germline-derived CDR1 and CDR2 are SGHRS and YFSETQ. CDR3 sequence reads: CASSSRTSSIDTQYF. As DNA, the CDR3 is TGCGCCAGCAGCTCCAGAACATCGAGCATAGATACGCAGTATTTT.

The rearrangement links TRBV10-2 to TRBJ1-4, with D unresolved. This CDR3 has 11 residues. The germline V gene encodes CDR1 WSHSY and CDR2 SAAADI. Trimming removed 6 bases at V and 14 bases at J, with 13 bases between. For the CDR3, the DNA is TGCGCCAGCAGCCAAGACCATGTTCTGTTTTTT. It codes for CASSQDHVLFF.

In its sample, this clonotype was seen a few times. The chain is built from TRBV7-8 and TRBJ2-6; TRBD2 agrees at 7 bases. From germline, CDR1 is SGHVS and CDR2 FQNEAQ. V was clipped by 0 bases and J by 4 bases; unmatched bases: 6. The CDR3 extends over 17 amino acids. The CDR3 bases are TGTGCCAGCAGCTTAGCGTGGGGAGGGTCAGGGGCCAACGTCCTGACTTTC. Amino acids: CASSLAWGGSGANVLTF.

The V and J genes are TRBV6-5 and TRBJ1-2; D gene uncertain. V lost 6 bases, J lost 4 bases, and 12 bases lay in between. CDR1 is MNHEY, CDR2 SVGAGI, per germline. The CDR3 runs 13 residues. The CDR3 region has the DNA TGTGCCAGCAGGCCGGACGCGGGCTATGGCTACACCTTC. As protein: CASRPDAGYGYTF.